Listed below are T cell receptor beta chains from one sample, sequenced in a study of shared clonotypes between healthy human individuals. Only in-frame clones appear in the TCRdb table, and some are missing; sequencing was by immunoSEQ multiplex PCR. Here the sample spans under 750,000 clones, over 60% being singletons. Sequenced input: memory CD4+ T cells sorted from blood. The receptors were gathered from a woman in her thirties in good health. Each CDR3 is given with its conserved first and last residue. The D gene is left open where the match is weak. The size entry is marked missing in some rows and otherwise reads once, few, many or a size class.

J | V | D | size | DNA | CDR3
TRBJ1-1 | TRBV5-1 | - | - | TGCGCCAGCGCCCGACAGGAGAAGAACACTGAAGCTTTCTTT | CASARQEKNTEAFF
TRBJ2-2 | TRBV19 | - | - | TGTGCCAGTAGTGTCAACACCGGGGAGCTGTTTTTT | CASSVNTGELFF
TRBJ1-3 | TRBV30 | - | - | TGTGCCTGGAGTGTACGCGGGAGTTGGGGAAACACCATATATTTT | CAWSVRGSWGNTIYF
TRBJ1-5 | TRBV28 | TRBD1 | - | TGTGCCAGCAGTTCCCTCGGCAGGGGGAATAGCAATCAGCCCCAGCATTTT | CASSSLGRGNSNQPQHF
TRBJ1-2 | TRBV19 | TRBD1 | - | TGTGCCAGTAGTATCGGTCGCGGACAGGGGAGGATATATGGCTACACCTTC | CASSIGRGQGRIYGYTF
TRBJ1-2 | TRBV7-9 | - | few | TGTGCCAGCAGCTTCGCGACGGAATATGGCTACACCTTC | CASSFATEYGYTF
TRBJ2-1 | TRBV6-5 | TRBD1 | - | TGTGCCAGCACTACGGGACAGGAGCCCCTCAATGAGCAGTTCTTC | CASTTGQEPLNEQFF
TRBJ2-7 | TRBV5-8 | TRBD2 | - | TGTGCCAGCAGCTTGGAAGCGGGAGGGCTCGAGCAGTACTTC | CASSLEAGGLEQYF
TRBJ2-7 | TRBV28 | - | - | TGTGCCAGCAGCCGACGACTGAGCCCCTACGAGCAGTACTTC | CASSRRLSPYEQYF
TRBJ1-1 | TRBV28 | - | - | TGTGCCAGCAGTTTATCTCTCACTGAAGCTTTCTTT | CASSLSLTEAFF
TRBJ2-2 | TRBV2 | TRBD2 | once | TGTGCCAGCAGGCTAACTAGCGGGGGGAACACCGGGGAGCTGTTTTTT | CASRLTSGGNTGELFF
TRBJ2-7 | TRBV5-6 | TRBD1 | - | TGTGCCAGCAGCTGGACAGGGTGGACCTACGAGCAGTACTTC | CASSWTGWTYEQYF
TRBJ1-5 | TRBV18 | - | - | TGTGCCAGCTCACCACTGCGGCGGGTGGGCAATCAGCCCCAGCATTTT | CASSPLRRVGNQPQHF
TRBJ1-1 | TRBV9 | - | - | TGTGCCAGCAGCGGGACCGAGAAGGGCCGGGGGAGCACTGAAGCTTTCTTT | CASSGTEKGRGSTEAFF
TRBJ2-3 | TRBV4-1 | - | - | TGCGCCAGCAGCCAAGCAACCAGTAGGAACACAGATACGCAGTATTTT | CASSQATSRNTDTQYF
TRBJ2-7 | TRBV28 | TRBD1 | once | TGTGCCAGCAGGCTCGCCGGGACAGGCTACGAGCAGTACTTC | CASRLAGTGYEQYF
TRBJ2-7 | TRBV4-1 | TRBD2 | - | TGCGCCAGCAGCCAAGATCGGGGGGTTCGGTCCGAGCAGTACTTC | CASSQDRGVRSEQYF
TRBJ1-4 | TRBV6-7 | - | few | TGTGCCAGCAGTTACCCCACCAGGGTGAGTGAAAAACTGTTTTTT | CASSYPTRVSEKLFF
TRBJ2-7 | TRBV10-2 | TRBD2 | - | TGCGCCAGCAGTGAGTCGGCCCTAGCGGGGAGGTCCGGGCAGTACTTC | CASSESALAGRSGQYF
TRBJ1-4 | TRBV4-1 | - | - | TGCGCCAGCAGCCAACCCACCGGGCCTAATAATGAAAAACTGTTTTTT | CASSQPTGPNNEKLFF
TRBJ2-4 | TRBV6-5 | - | - | TGTGCCAGCACTTCACTACGCCGAGACATTCAGTACTTC | CASTSLRRDIQYF